This passage covers 10 T cell receptor beta chains from one sample sequenced in a study of blood T cell repertoires in COVID-19. The assay was immunoSEQ multiplex PCR, and TCRdb's table has in-frame clones only and misses some. The sample records 200,000 or so clones, roughly 90% being singletons. Sequencing input: PBMCs or T cells enriched from blood (not recorded which). The receptors here all came from a woman aged 25 to 45 who had recovered from COVID-19.

V and J are TRBV7-6 and TRBJ1-4; possibly TRBD1 for D (6 bases). The V gene lost 5 bases and the J gene lost 4 bases, with 23 bases spanning the gap. The CDR3 totals 18 residues. CDR1 and CDR2 from the germline V gene are SGHVS and FNYEAQ. The CDR3 protein is CASSPNLGLGQINEKLFF. Written as DNA, the CDR3 is TGTGCCAGCAGCCCTAACCTCGGTCTCGGACAGATTAATGAAAAACTGTTTTTT.

The chain carries TRBV10-3 and TRBJ1-1; D may be TRBD1 (6 bases). The germline V gene encodes CDR1 ENHRY and CDR2 SYGVKD. CDR3 size: 15 residues. V was clipped by 1 base and J by 6 bases, with 15 bases between them. Written as DNA, the CDR3 is TGTGCCATCAGTGAGTGGGCAGGGGAGAAGGCTGAAGCTTTCTTT. Translating it yields CAISEWAGEKAEAFF.

The CDR3 protein is CASSSPGGVNNSPLHF. CDR3 sequence (DNA): TGTGCCAGCAGCTCACCAGGGGGCGTGAATAATTCACCCCTCCACTTT. The J gene is TRBJ1-6, the V gene TRBV7-2; TRBD1 aligns across 8 bases. CDR1 SGHTA and CDR2 FQGNSA come from the germline V gene. This CDR3 is built from 16 residues. With 4 bases clipped from V and 5 bases from J, the junction kept 7 bases outside the gene matches.

This chain connects TRBV4-3 to TRBJ1-2; D is possibly TRBD1 (5 bases). Per germline, CDR1 LGHNA and CDR2 YSLEER. This CDR3 has 17 residues. V lost 0 bases to trimming and J lost 0 bases, with 14 bases between them. The CDR3 DNA is TGCGCCAGCAGCCAAGATCGGGGACTGGGAACTAACTATGGCTACACCTTC. Amino acids: CASSQDRGLGTNYGYTF.

The CDR3 spells CASSLGLAGWQETQYF. CDR3 sequence (DNA): TGTGCCAGCAGCTTAGGTCTGGCGGGGTGGCAAGAGACCCAGTACTTC. The chain joins TRBV7-9 to TRBJ2-5, with a tentative D call TRBD2 (6 bases). V was clipped by 1 base and J by 2 bases, with 14 bases between them. This CDR3 is 16 amino acids long. Germline V lookup: CDR1 SEHNR, CDR2 FQNEAQ (reference sequence).

V gene TRBV6-4 combines with J gene TRBJ2-7; no clear D. Per germline, CDR1 MRHNA and CDR2 SNTAGT. CDR3 length: 14 residues. V dropped 1 base and J dropped 4 bases, with 11 bases sitting between them. CDR3 nucleotide sequence: TGTGCCAGCAGTGACTGTCCCCCCCTTTACGAGCAGTACTTC. It translates to CASSDCPPLYEQYF.

This clone showed up just a few times. Other DNA variants within this sample encode the same CDR3. The chain employs TRBV5-1 and TRBJ2-1, with D possibly TRBD2 on 6 matching bases. The germline V gene has CDR1 SGHRS and CDR2 YFSETQ. Trimming removed 0 bases at V and 4 bases at J, with 11 bases between. The CDR3 totals 15 residues. The CDR3 loop reads CASSLEGLEYNEQFF. CDR3 in DNA: TGCGCCAGCAGCTTGGAGGGACTTGAGTACAATGAGCAGTTCTTC.

This chain uses TRBV19 with TRBJ2-7; the match to TRBD1 covers 7 bases. Trimming removed 6 bases from V and 7 bases from J; junction bases left unmatched: 9. Germline CDR1 reads LNHDA; CDR2 reads SQIVND (reference sequence). This CDR3 comprises 13 residues. The CDR3 here is CASSGQAPGEQYF. The DNA for the CDR3 is TGTGCCAGTAGCGGACAGGCACCAGGTGAGCAGTACTTC.

The V call is TRBV2, the J call TRBJ1-5; 9 bases line up with TRBD1. The CDR3 extends over 19 amino acids. After removal of 6 bases from V and 1 base from J, the junction contained 16 bases not matched to a gene. Looked up from germline, CDR1 is SNHLY and CDR2 is FYNNEI. The CDR3 protein is CASRRPPGQGGVSNQPQHF. The CDR3 DNA follows: TGTGCCAGCAGGAGGCCTCCGGGACAGGGAGGTGTGAGCAATCAGCCCCAGCATTTT.

For this clone: This CDR3 is also generated by other DNA sequences in the sample. The chain joins TRBV7-9 to TRBJ1-2; D call uncertain. V shed 1 base and J shed 8 bases, with 8 bases lying between them. This CDR3 contains 12 residues. Germline CDR1 SEHNR, CDR2 FQNEAQ (reference sequence). CDR3 residues: CASSLEERGYTF. CDR3 nucleotide sequence: TGTGCCAGCAGCTTAGAGGAGAGGGGCTACACCTTC.